This T cell receptor (beta chain) was recovered during a study of post-analysis software for immune sequencing data. Study-level background: The courses of disease that were included comprised relapsing-remitting, secondary progressive and progressive-relapsing multiple sclerosis.

On this clonotype itself: Its cognate antigen is unknown.

The study's findings and limits: Controls showed significantly higher normalized Chao1 diversity than did multiple sclerosis patients. Those samples that were prepared in the same batch co-clustered strongly by F measure. Four or five TRBV segments were more frequent in patients than controls; TRBV5-6, TRBV5-1 and TRBV20-1 belonged to this group.

Sequencing libraries made from TCR beta cDNA carried unique molecular identifiers. MiXCR, applied by TCRdb to the PCR reads, yields one record per CDR3 protein. The sample contains hundreds of thousands of distinct CDR3 sequences, roughly 27% of which appear only once. Losses at the gene ends were 4 bases for V and 1 base for J; bases not matched to a gene: 7. CDR3 length equals 15 residues. Germline assignment: CDR1 SGHRS and CDR2 YFSETQ. The receptor was isolated from a girl between 5 and 17 years old with multiple sclerosis. The V and J genes are TRBV5-1 and TRBJ2-5, with 7 bases aligning to TRBD2. Sequences were obtained from blood. CDR3 loop: CASSMTSLVQETQYF. The CDR3, as DNA: TGCGCCAGCAGCATGACTAGCCTGGTCCAAGAGACCCAGTACTTC.